This entry lists 30 T cell receptor beta chains sequenced from one sample in a study of human T cells and chemical hapten exposure. Time point reported: patch test 1, 2 weeks after DPC sensitization. As to treatment: therapeutic diphenylcyclopropenone sensitization with weekly scalp DPC. One entry per CDR3 protein results from TCRdb running MiXCR on the RACE reads. The data hold tens of thousands of distinct CDR3 sequences, with around 9.5% observed a single time. The source was whole blood, collected in connection with sensitization to the hapten diphenylcyclopropenone (DPC). The receptors derive from a middle-aged woman with alopecia areata. Some clones in this sample may be carry-over from other donors' samples.

The chain has TRBV7-2 and TRBJ1-3; D is possibly TRBD1 (6 bases). The V gene lost 9 bases and the J gene lost 4 bases, with 22 bases spanning the gap. This CDR3 is built from 16 residues. CDR1 is SGHTA, CDR2 FQGNSA, per germline. The CDR3 DNA reads TGTGCCAGTAGGAATTGGGCAGGGGATACGGGAAACACCATATATTTT. It encodes CASRNWAGDTGNTIYF.

This clonotype was seen many times. This chain links TRBV28 with TRBJ2-1; maybe TRBD1 (7 bases). V was trimmed by 9 bases and J by 1 base, leaving 25 bases between them. The CDR3 runs to 18 residues. Per the germline V gene, CDR1 is MDHEN and CDR2 is SYDVKM. CDR3 sequence (DNA): TGTGCCAGTCTCCCTGGGGGGACAGACCAATTATCCTACAATGAGCAGTTCTTC. It is translated as CASLPGGTDQLSYNEQFF.

This clonotype has a count of ten or more. This chain uses TRBV20-1 with TRBJ2-1; TRBD1 matches at 7 bases. The ends lost 6 bases at V and 7 bases at J; junction bases unmatched: 18. Germline V CDR1 and CDR2: DFQATT, SNEGSKA (reference sequence). This CDR3 is 16 amino acids long. This CDR3 is CSAERGAGTAPNEQFF. CDR3 in DNA: TGCAGTGCGGAAAGAGGGGCTGGGACAGCTCCTAATGAGCAGTTCTTC.

This clonotype was observed many times. The genes are TRBV7-3 and TRBJ2-2; 7 bases align to TRBD1. CDR1 SGHTA and CDR2 FQGTGA come from the germline V gene. V dropped 5 bases and J dropped 1; count of bases not matched to a gene: 4. The CDR3 is made up of 15 amino acids. In DNA, the CDR3 is TGTGCCAGCAGCCCCGACAGGGTGAACACCGGGGAGCTGTTTTTT. It codes for CASSPDRVNTGELFF. The whole variable domain, filled in from reference TRBV7-3 and TRBJ2-2, reads GAGVSQTPSNKVTEKGKYVELRCDPISGHTALYWYRQSLGQGPEFLIYFQGTGAADDSGLPNDRFFAVRPEGSVSTLKIQRTERGDSAVYLCASSPDRVNTGELFFGEGSRLTVL.

The rearrangement uses TRBV6-5 and TRBJ2-5, with a tentative D call TRBD2 (5 bases). V dropped 8 bases and J dropped 2 bases, with 15 bases sitting between them. CDR1 and CDR2 from the germline V gene are MNHEY and SVGAGI. This CDR3 has 14 residues. This CDR3 reads CASRPADPQETQYF. For the CDR3, the DNA is TGTGCCAGCCGCCCAGCGGACCCTCAAGAGACCCAGTACTTC.

This clonotype was detected ten times or more. J is TRBJ2-1 and V is TRBV12-3 or TRBV12-4; D not certain. V shed 7 bases and J shed 7 bases, with 8 bases lying between them. This CDR3 has 11 residues. CDR3 residues: CASTPANEQFF. CDR3 coding DNA: TGTGCCAGCACTCCCGCGAATGAGCAGTTCTTC.

The rearrangement uses TRBV6-2 or TRBV6-3 and TRBJ2-7, with D maybe TRBD2 (6 bases). V gave up 0 bases and J gave up 1 base, with 16 bases separating them. Germline V gene data show CDR1 as MNHEY and CDR2 as SVGEGT. CDR3 length: 17 amino acids. The CDR3 bases are TGTGCCAGCAGTTACTCGAGCGGGCTGCTGGGGTCCTACGAGCAGTACTTC. Translating it yields CASSYSSGLLGSYEQYF.

This clonotype was picked up many times. The chain links TRBV12-3 or TRBV12-4 to TRBJ1-3; D remains unclear. The CDR3 is made up of 14 amino acids. Trimming stripped 6 bases from V and 0 bases from J, with 9 bases between. CDR3 DNA sequence: TGTGCCAGCAGCGCTTGGGTCTCTGGAAACACCATATATTTT. It yields the protein CASSAWVSGNTIYF.

This clonotype came up many times. The V gene is TRBV14, the J gene TRBJ2-5; 9 bases map to TRBD2. V was pared by 4 bases and J by 4 bases, with 4 bases of the junction left unmatched. Germline CDR1 is SGHDN and CDR2 is FVKESK. The CDR3 has 14 amino acids. CDR3 loop: CASSPPGLAETQYF. In DNA form, the CDR3 reads TGTGCCAGCAGCCCACCGGGACTAGCAGAGACCCAGTACTTC.

This clonotype was observed at least ten times. The chain joins TRBV4-2 to TRBJ2-7; 9 nucleotides line up with TRBD1. There are 15 residues in the CDR3. V gave up 3 bases and J gave up 3 bases; unmatched junction bases: 6. CDR1 and CDR2 from the germline V gene are LGHNA and YNFKEQ. The CDR3, as DNA: TGTGCCAGCAGCCAGGCCGGGACAGGGAACTACGAGCAGTACTTC. This sequence encodes CASSQAGTGNYEQYF.

At least ten counts were recorded for this clonotype. The chain has TRBV6-2 or TRBV6-3 and TRBJ1-1; no definite D call. V gave up 6 bases and J gave up 4 bases, with 12 bases separating them. Germline V CDR1 and CDR2: MNHEY, SVGEGT. The length of the CDR3 is 13 residues. CDR3 sequence: CASRRPGITEAFF. CDR3 DNA sequence: TGTGCCAGCAGAAGACCTGGGATCACTGAAGCTTTCTTT.

This clonotype was picked up a small number of times. The chain has TRBV29-1 and TRBJ2-6; TRBD1 agrees at 9 bases. The J segment lost 4 bases and the V segment lost 3 bases, leaving 10 bases of the junction unmatched. The CDR3 spans 17 residues. Germline V gene data show CDR1 as SQVTM and CDR2 as ANQGSEA. The DNA of the CDR3 is TGCAGCGTTGAGAGCGCACAGGGGGCGCTGGGGGCCAACGTCCTGACTTTC. Its translation: CSVESAQGALGANVLTF. Based on the CDR3 plus reference TRBV29-1 and TRBJ2-6, the full variable domain is SAVISQKPSRDICQRGTSLTIQCQVDSQVTMMFWYRQQPGQSLTLIATANQGSEATYESGFVIDKFPISRPNLTFSTLTVSNMSPEDSSIYLCSVESAQGALGANVLTFGAGSRLTVL.

The V gene is TRBV7-2, the J gene TRBJ2-1; 7 bases match TRBD2. Germline values: CDR1 SGHTA, CDR2 FQGNSA. The CDR3 covers 15 residues. V lost 7 bases, J lost 0 bases, and 6 bases stayed unmatched. As DNA, the CDR3 is TGTGCCAGCAACCCGGGGGGAAGCTCCTACAATGAGCAGTTCTTC. Its protein is CASNPGGSSYNEQFF.

The table lists this clonotype with many counts. The V and J genes are TRBV15 and TRBJ1-2; D perhaps matches TRBD1 (6 bases). Trimming took 3 bases from V and 0 from J, leaving 14 bases between them. Germline values: CDR1 LNHNV, CDR2 YYDKDF (reference sequence). The CDR3 covers 16 residues. The CDR3 protein is CATSRSGGATNYGYTF. CDR3 in DNA: TGTGCCACCAGCAGGTCGGGGGGGGCGACTAACTATGGCTACACCTTC. Full variable domain (outside the CDR3, taken from reference TRBV15 and TRBJ1-2): DAMVIQNPRYQVTQFGKPVTLSCSQTLNHNVMYWYQQKSSQAPKLLFHYYDKDFNNEADTPDNFQSRRPNTSFCFLDIRSPGLGDTAMYLCATSRSGGATNYGYTFGSGTRLTVV.

The sample holds many counts of this clonotype. The rearrangement uses TRBV30 and TRBJ2-1; TRBD2 is a possible D gene (5 bases). Trimming stripped 4 bases from V and 4 bases from J, with 11 bases between. The CDR3 length is 13 residues. The V gene's germline CDR1 is GTSNPN and CDR2 SVGIG (reference sequence). DNA for the CDR3: TGTGCCTGGAACGACTATCTGTACAATGAGCAGTTCTTC. It translates to CAWNDYLYNEQFF. Complete variable domain (other parts from reference TRBV30 and TRBJ2-1): SQTIHQWPATLVQPVGSPLSLECTVEGTSNPNLYWYRQAAGRGLQLLFYSVGIGQISSEVPQNLSASRPQDRQFILSSKKLLLSDSGFYLCAWNDYLYNEQFFGPGTRLTVL.

V usage is TRBV28 and J usage is TRBJ2-7, with TRBD1 identical over 8 bases. CDR1 is MDHEN, CDR2 SYDVKM, per germline. J gave up 4 bases and V 6 bases, and 8 bases lay outside the gene matches. There are 14 residues in the CDR3. The CDR3 loop reads CASSLRGHFYEQYF. The CDR3 region has the DNA TGTGCCAGCAGCCTCAGGGGGCATTTTTACGAGCAGTACTTC.

This clonotype turned up a few times. The V call is TRBV5-1, the J call TRBJ1-2; perhaps TRBD1 as D (5 bases). In germline, CDR1 is SGHRS, CDR2 YFSETQ. CDR3 length: 14 residues. Trimming removed 2 bases from V and 4 bases from J, with 12 bases in between. The CDR3 bases are TGCGCCAGCAGCTTCCAGGGTGAAGGCTATGGCTACACCTTC. Its translation: CASSFQGEGYGYTF.

This clonotype was recorded many times. This CDR3 is CASRLGASYEQYF. The CDR3 DNA reads as TGTGCCAGCAGGCTGGGGGCCTCCTACGAGCAGTACTTC. J is TRBJ2-7 and V is TRBV12-3 or TRBV12-4, with TRBD1 as a possible D gene (6 bases). Trimming left V 6 bases short and J 0 bases short, with 9 bases between. The CDR3 has 13 amino acids.

The V and J genes are TRBV9 and TRBJ2-3; perhaps TRBD2 as D (5 bases). CDR3 length equals 15 residues. Trimming pared 3 bases from V and 2 bases from J, leaving 13 bases between. The V gene's germline CDR1 is SGDLS and CDR2 YYNGEE. CDR3 sequence: CASSANGEFTDTQYF. In DNA form, the CDR3 reads TGTGCCAGCAGCGCAAACGGGGAATTCACAGATACGCAGTATTTT.

This clonotype was counted at least ten times. CDR3 amino acids: CATSDSVGTSRNEQFF. The CDR3 DNA is TGTGCCACCAGTGATTCCGTCGGGACTAGTAGGAATGAGCAGTTCTTC. V is TRBV24-1 and J is TRBJ2-1; 8 nucleotides align to TRBD2. CDR1 and CDR2 from the germline V gene are KGHDR and SFDVKD. Germline trimming cut 2 bases from V and 7 bases from J; bases unmatched to any gene: 9. The CDR3 contains 16 residues.

This clonotype occurred many times. This chain links TRBV20-1 with TRBJ2-2; a possible D gene is TRBD1 (6 bases). Germline values: CDR1 DFQATT, CDR2 SNEGSKA (reference sequence). Trimming took 1 base from V and 5 from J, leaving 20 bases between them. This CDR3 is built from 17 residues. CDR3 coding DNA: TGCAGTGCTAGAGCCGACACCGGGACACCTAGGACCGGGGAGCTGTTTTTT. It codes for CSARADTGTPRTGELFF.

The rearrangement joins TRBV14 to TRBJ2-5; TRBD1 matches 9 bases. The CDR3 contains 14 residues. The V gene's germline CDR1 is SGHDN and CDR2 FVKESK. V dropped 6 bases and J dropped 4; count of bases not matched to a gene: 6. Here the CDR3 reads CASRRTGGGETQYF. CDR3 in DNA: TGTGCCAGCAGGCGTACAGGGGGCGGAGAGACCCAGTACTTC.

At least ten counts were recorded for this clonotype. The chain recombines TRBV20-1 with TRBJ2-7, with D tentatively TRBD1 (5 bases). The V and J ends lost 6 bases and 2 bases respectively, with 17 bases between them. CDR3 length equals 14 residues. Germline V gene data show CDR1 as DFQATT and CDR2 as SNEGSKA (reference sequence). As DNA, the CDR3 is TGCAGTGCCCTGCCGGCGGACATCGCCTACGAGCAGTACTTC. Translation: CSALPADIAYEQYF.

The chain combines TRBV5-1 with TRBJ1-2, with 12 bases matching TRBD1. The CDR3 sequence is 16 residues long. V trimming: 3 bases; J trimming: 1 base; junction bases outside the gene matches: 4. CDR1 and CDR2 (germline): SGHRS, YFSETQ. The CDR3 loop is CASSYGTGGNNYGYTF. The CDR3 region has the DNA TGCGCCAGCAGCTACGGGACAGGGGGCAATAACTATGGCTACACCTTC.

In this sample, this clonotype turned up many times. The CDR3: CASSLVQVDGYTF. The CDR3 DNA is TGTGCCAGCAGCTTAGTTCAGGTCGATGGCTACACCTTC. The V and J genes are TRBV7-2 and TRBJ1-2; the D is unclear. Germline V gene lookup returns CDR1 SGHTA and CDR2 FQGNSA. The V gene lost 1 base and the J gene lost 6 bases, with 9 bases spanning the gap. The CDR3 loop spans 13 amino acids.

As for this clonotype: This could be a read error, since a much larger clone is one nucleotide away. CDR3 sequence: CASSPVPGCNEQFF. The CDR3 DNA sequence: TGCGCCAGCAGCCCCGTTCCCGGGTGCAATGAGCAGTTCTTC. The chain joins TRBV23-1 to TRBJ2-1; D not resolved. TRBV23-1 is treated as an ORF (open reading frame) with a function not yet certain. Trimming cost V 6 bases and J 6 bases, with 15 bases left between them. There are 14 residues in the CDR3.

A remark on this clonotype: One junction end disagrees with the germline gene, perhaps due to a read error. The V gene is TRBV5-4, the J gene TRBJ1-2; unclear D gene. The CDR3 is made up of 13 amino acids. Germline lookup yields CDR1 SGHNT and CDR2 YYREEE (reference sequence). CDR3 sequence reads: CAGSRIPRDGYTF. The CDR3 DNA sequence: TGTGCCGGCAGCCGTATCCCACGGGATGGCTACACCTTC. Full variable domain (remainder filled in from reference TRBV5-4 and TRBJ1-2): ETGVTQSPTHLIKTRGQQVTLRCSSQSGHNTVSWYQQALGQGPQFIFQYYREEENGRGNFPPRFSGLQFPNYSSELNVNALELDDSALYLCAGSRIPRDGYTFGSGTRLTVV.

This clonotype was observed many times. This chain joins TRBV3-1 and TRBJ2-6; maybe TRBD2 (5 bases). Germline V gene data show CDR1 as LGHDT and CDR2 as YNNKEL (reference sequence). Trimming removed 0 bases at V and 8 bases at J, with 8 bases between. The CDR3 runs to 14 residues. CDR3 protein: CASSQDAGTNVLTF. As DNA, the CDR3 is TGTGCCAGCAGCCAAGACGCCGGGACCAACGTCCTGACTTTC.

The gene calls are TRBV6-6 and TRBJ1-4; TRBD1 is a possible D gene (5 bases). Germline V gene data show CDR1 as MNHNY and CDR2 as SVGAGI (reference sequence). Between the trimmed V and J ends, which lost 4 bases and 7 bases, there was a span of 22 bases. The CDR3 is 17 residues long. The CDR3 DNA is TGTGCCAGCAGTTCCCCGAGGGGCGCAGGATTCGGTGAAAAACTGTTTTTT. Its translation is CASSSPRGAGFGEKLFF.

At least ten counts were recorded for this clonotype. The chain joins TRBV18 to TRBJ2-1; D is uncertain. The ends were cut back, 0 bases at V and 6 bases at J, with 9 bases in the middle. CDR1 KGHSH and CDR2 LQKENI come from the germline V gene. This CDR3 region has 14 residues. The DNA of the CDR3 is TGTGCCAGCTCACCACCGGAACTGATCAATGAGCAGTTCTTC. Translation gives CASSPPELINEQFF.